Below, 28 T cell receptor beta chains from the same sample are listed, as sequenced in a study of cytomegalovirus exposure and HLA in healthy donors. With 60 Vbeta and 13 Jbeta primers, the PCR was carried out. Using immunoSEQ multiplex PCR, the repertoire was profiled, and TCRdb retains in-frame clones only, with some absent. The table shows about 220,000 clones, with over 80% occurring only once. Specimen: PBMCs. The receptor set was obtained from a boy aged 2 to 10 in good health and CMV-seronegative.

This rearrangement joins TRBV30 to TRBJ1-1; no reliable D call. Germline-derived CDR1 and CDR2 are GTSNPN and SVGIG (reference sequence). The CDR3 runs to 12 residues. V was cut by 5 bases and J by 1 base, with 8 bases left in between. CDR3 nucleotide sequence: TGTGCCTGGTCTTGGGCGAACACTGAAGCTTTCTTT. Protein product: CAWSWANTEAFF.

In DNA, the CDR3 is TGCAGCGCCGAAACAGGGGGCGGGACTGAAGCTTTCTTT. It specifies CSAETGGGTEAFF. The chain employs TRBV29-1 and TRBJ1-1; 9 bases are a match to TRBD1. J gave up 5 bases and V 7 bases, and 8 bases lay outside the gene matches. Germline CDR1 is SQVTM and CDR2 is ANQGSEA. This CDR3 is built from 13 residues.

The J gene is TRBJ1-2, the V gene TRBV18; TRBD1 aligns across 8 bases. J was trimmed by 1 base and V by 0 bases; bases with no gene match: 1. The CDR3 sequence is 15 residues long. The germline gives CDR1 KGHSH, CDR2 LQKENI. The CDR3 region is CASSPPTGVNYGYTF. The CDR3 DNA sequence: TGTGCCAGCTCACCACCGACAGGGGTTAACTATGGCTACACCTTC. Using reference TRBV18 and TRBJ1-2 for the parts outside the CDR3, the full variable domain is NAGVMQNPRHLVRRRGQEARLRCSPMKGHSHVYWYRQLPEEGLKFMVYLQKENIIDESGMPKERFSAEFPKEGPSILRIQQVVRGDSAAYFCASSPPTGVNYGYTFGSGTRLTVV.

Only one count was recorded for this clone. This chain connects TRBV5-1 to TRBJ2-7; 8 nucleotides align to TRBD2. This CDR3 spans 13 amino acids. Germline values: CDR1 SGHRS, CDR2 YFSETQ. The trim removed 4 bases at V and 2 bases at J, leaving 2 bases unmatched. CDR3 loop: CASSPGGAYEQYF. The CDR3 bases are TGCGCCAGCAGCCCGGGGGGGGCCTACGAGCAGTACTTC.

The chain links TRBV7-9 to TRBJ2-5; D perhaps matches TRBD1 (6 bases). Germline values: CDR1 SEHNR, CDR2 FQNEAQ (reference sequence). This CDR3 comprises 13 residues. Trimming removed 2 bases from V and 4 bases from J, with 8 bases in between. CDR3 in DNA: TGTGCCAGCAGCTTAATGGGGGCAGAGACCCAGTACTTC. Amino acid sequence: CASSLMGAETQYF. Full variable domain (outside the CDR3, taken from reference TRBV7-9 and TRBJ2-5): DTGVSQNPRHKITKRGQNVTFRCDPISEHNRLYWYRQTLGQGPEFLTYFQNEAQLEKSRLLSDRFSAERPKGSFSTLEIQRTEQGDSAMYLCASSLMGAETQYFGPGTRLLVL.

The chain carries TRBV6-1 and TRBJ1-2; no clear D. The germline gives CDR1 MNHNS, CDR2 SASEGT. The length of the CDR3 is 12 residues. The V gene lost 10 bases and the J gene lost 5 bases, with 14 bases spanning the gap. In DNA form, the CDR3 reads TGTGCCATACGGGATGTCGGGTATGGCTACACCTTC. Encoded protein: CAIRDVGYGYTF.

The V and J genes are TRBV7-2 and TRBJ2-3; TRBD2 aligns across 10 bases. Trimming cost V 5 bases and J 4 bases; bases outside gene matches: 9. This CDR3 spans 16 amino acids. Germline V lookup: CDR1 SGHTA, CDR2 FQGNSA. The CDR3 DNA is TGTGCCAGCAGCCTGGGGCTAGCGGGAGAGTCAGATACGCAGTATTTT. Protein product: CASSLGLAGESDTQYF.

Comments on this clone: One junction end disagrees with the germline gene, perhaps due to a read error. This chain uses TRBV7-7 with TRBJ2-3, with D possibly being TRBD1 (6 bases). The germline CDR1 and CDR2 sequences are SSHAT and FNYEAQ (reference sequence). CDR3 length: 17 residues. The CDR3 here is CASSSKPTGSGPDTQYF. In nucleotides, the CDR3 is TGTGCTAGCAGCTCCAAGCCGACAGGTTCGGGGCCAGATACGCAGTATTTT.

The genes are TRBV19 and TRBJ1-2; D unclear. The V end was cut by 0 bases, the J end by 4 bases, with 6 bases between. This CDR3 is 13 amino acids long. Germline V gives CDR1 LNHDA, CDR2 SQIVND (reference sequence). The CDR3 region is CASSIDSSYGYTF. CDR3 DNA: TGTGCCAGTAGTATAGATAGCAGCTATGGCTACACCTTC.

The J gene is TRBJ2-7, the V gene TRBV7-9, with TRBD2 matching over 13 bases. Germline V gives CDR1 SEHNR, CDR2 FQNEAQ (reference sequence). V lost 5 bases, J lost 5 bases, and 6 bases stayed unmatched. The CDR3 totals 15 residues. The CDR3 sequence is CASSTTSGRWNEQYF. CDR3 nucleotide sequence: TGTGCCAGCAGCACGACTAGCGGGAGGTGGAACGAGCAGTACTTC. Supplemented by reference TRBV7-9 and TRBJ2-7, the full variable domain reads DTGVSQNPRHKITKRGQNVTFRCDPISEHNRLYWYRQTLGQGPEFLTYFQNEAQLEKSRLLSDRFSAERPKGSFSTLEIQRTEQGDSAMYLCASSTTSGRWNEQYFGPGTRLTVT.

Points on this clone: The junction shows a germline mismatch at one end, possibly a read error. V and J are TRBV7-7 and TRBJ2-7; 8 bases align to TRBD1. CDR1 is SSHAT and CDR2 is FNYEAQ in the germline V gene (reference sequence). The CDR3 spans 16 residues. The CDR3 protein is CASSLSVGTGGYEQYF. The CDR3 DNA follows: TGTGCTAGCAGCTTAAGCGTAGGGACAGGAGGGTACGAGCAGTACTTC.

This clone was counted a few times. The chain couples TRBV29-1 to TRBJ1-1; D is unclear. Deletions cut 6 bases from V and 3 bases from J, with 17 bases between. From germline, CDR1 is SQVTM and CDR2 ANQGSEA. The CDR3 runs to 14 residues. CDR3 in DNA: TGCAGCGTAGCTTCGCGGGTTTCGGACACTGAAGCTTTCTTT. This encodes CSVASRVSDTEAFF.

The rearrangement uses TRBV6-5 and TRBJ2-1; 7 bases match TRBD2. Germline lookup yields CDR1 MNHEY and CDR2 SVGAGI. Trimming at V came to 0 bases and at J to 6 bases, leaving 5 bases not matched to a gene. This CDR3 is 15 amino acids long. The CDR3 loop reads CASSYSRGGANEQFF. The CDR3 DNA follows: TGTGCCAGCAGTTACTCGAGGGGAGGGGCCAATGAGCAGTTCTTC.

The chain employs TRBV28 and TRBJ2-7; 9 bases map to TRBD2. The length of the CDR3 is 16 residues. The germline gives CDR1 MDHEN, CDR2 SYDVKM. Losses at the gene ends were 8 bases for V and 3 bases for J; bases not matched to a gene: 14. For the CDR3, the DNA is TGTGCCAGCCGTGGCTGGGGAGCGGGGGGAATCTACGAGCAGTACTTC. It yields the protein CASRGWGAGGIYEQYF.

The rearrangement links TRBV4-1 to TRBJ1-2; a weak D match, TRBD1 (6 bases). Trimming cost V 0 bases and J 4 bases, with 18 bases left between them. The CDR3 has 17 amino acids. CDR1 and CDR2 from the germline V gene are MGHRA and YSYEKL. The CDR3 loop reads CASSQDSAGGQGYGYTF. Written as DNA, the CDR3 is TGCGCCAGCAGCCAAGATAGCGCGGGGGGGCAAGGCTATGGCTACACCTTC.

CDR3 protein: CASSGSGRVKEPLHF. The CDR3 region has the DNA TGTGCCAGCAGTGGGTCGGGCAGGGTCAAGGAACCCCTCCACTTT. The J gene is TRBJ1-6, the V gene TRBV2, with TRBD1 as a possible D gene (5 bases). The CDR3 consists of 15 residues. Deletions cut 4 bases from V and 12 bases from J, with 19 bases between. The germline V gene encodes CDR1 SNHLY and CDR2 FYNNEI. Based on the CDR3 plus reference TRBV2 and TRBJ1-6, the full variable domain is EPEVTQTPSHQVTQMGQEVILRCVPISNHLYFYWYRQILGQKVEFLVSFYNNEISEKSEIFDDQFSVERPDGSNFTLKIRSTKLEDSAMYFCASSGSGRVKEPLHFGNGTRLTVT.

The chain has TRBV29-1 and TRBJ1-2; 7 nucleotides match TRBD1. From germline, CDR1 is SQVTM and CDR2 ANQGSEA. Trimming cost V 4 bases and J 10 bases; bases outside gene matches: 18. The CDR3 is 15 residues long. This chain's CDR3 is CSVGRLTGVGFSYTF. CDR3 in DNA: TGCAGCGTTGGACGTCTCACAGGGGTGGGGTTCTCCTACACCTTC. Full variable domain (rest looked up from reference TRBV29-1 and TRBJ1-2): SAVISQKPSRDICQRGTSLTIQCQVDSQVTMMFWYRQQPGQSLTLIATANQGSEATYESGFVIDKFPISRPNLTFSTLTVSNMSPEDSSIYLCSVGRLTGVGFSYTFGSGTRLTVV.

The chain joins TRBV11-2 to TRBJ2-7; perhaps TRBD2 as D (7 bases). The V end lost 2 bases, the J end lost 5 bases, and 16 bases lay between the germline ends. Germline V gene sequence: CDR1 SGHAT, CDR2 FQNNGV. This CDR3 is 15 amino acids long. For the CDR3, the DNA is TGTGCCAGCAGCTTACTGGGGGGGCTACTGGACGAGCAGTACTTC. Residues: CASSLLGGLLDEQYF. The whole variable domain, remainder taken from reference TRBV11-2 and TRBJ2-7, is EAGVAQSPRYKIIEKRQSVAFWCNPISGHATLYWYQQILGQGPKLLIQFQNNGVVDDSQLPKDRFSAERLKGVDSTLKIQPAKLEDSAVYLCASSLLGGLLDEQYFGPGTRLTVT.

This clone was counted between two and nine times. This chain connects TRBV5-1 to TRBJ2-2; TRBD1 is a possible D gene (5 bases). Germline values: CDR1 SGHRS, CDR2 YFSETQ. Deletions cut 0 bases from V and 4 bases from J, with 13 bases between. The CDR3 runs to 16 residues. The CDR3 protein is CASSLVRVQVTGELFF. The CDR3, as DNA: TGCGCCAGCAGCTTGGTCAGGGTTCAAGTCACCGGGGAGCTGTTTTTT.

V is TRBV6-5 and J is TRBJ1-5; tentative D call: TRBD1 (5 bases). The CDR3 covers 15 residues. CDR1 is MNHEY and CDR2 is SVGAGI in the germline V gene. V was clipped by 0 bases and J by 2 bases, with 8 bases between them. The CDR3 sequence: CASSYSRQRNQPQHF. CDR3 in DNA: TGTGCCAGCAGTTACTCGAGACAGCGCAATCAGCCCCAGCATTTT.

This sequence joins TRBV6-5 and TRBJ2-1; TRBD1 matches at 7 bases. The CDR3 loop spans 13 amino acids. The V segment lost 7 bases and the J segment 7 bases; nucleotides outside the gene matches: 7. The V gene's germline CDR1 is MNHEY and CDR2 SVGAGI. The CDR3 is CASKRGLTNEQFF. CDR3 nucleotide sequence: TGTGCCAGCAAGAGGGGGCTTACAAATGAGCAGTTCTTC.

This sequence joins TRBV5-4 and TRBJ2-5, with 10 positions matching TRBD2. Germline V gene sequence: CDR1 SGHNT, CDR2 YYREEE (reference sequence). V trimming: 3 bases; J trimming: 4 bases; junction bases outside the gene matches: 3. This CDR3 is built from 14 residues. The CDR3 is CASSSTSGVETQYF. CDR3 coding DNA: TGTGCCAGCAGCTCTACTAGCGGGGTAGAGACCCAGTACTTC.

This clone was counted a few times. The V gene is TRBV5-6, the J gene TRBJ1-1; D is undetermined. Germline V gene sequence: CDR1 SGHDT, CDR2 YYEEEE. V was cut by 1 base and J by 5 bases, with 6 bases left in between. The CDR3 runs to 12 residues. The CDR3 spells CASSLPSTEAFF. CDR3 DNA: TGTGCCAGCAGCTTGCCATCAACTGAAGCTTTCTTT.

This clone has a handful of counts. V is TRBV6-6 and J is TRBJ1-1; TRBD1 matches at 12 bases. In germline, CDR1 is MNHNY, CDR2 SVGAGI (reference sequence). The CDR3 runs to 15 residues. V was pared by 4 bases and J by 7 bases, with 7 bases of the junction left unmatched. CDR3 in DNA: TGTGCCAGCAGTTTTGGGACAGGGGGCGGGAATGAAGCTTTCTTT. It yields the protein CASSFGTGGGNEAFF.

This rearrangement joins TRBV5-4 to TRBJ1-6, with D uncertain. This CDR3 has 16 amino acids. From germline, CDR1 is SGHNT and CDR2 YYREEE (reference sequence). With 2 bases removed from V and 0 bases from J, the gap between germline ends came to 9 bases. CDR3: CASSFGASSYNSPLHF. CDR3 in DNA: TGTGCCAGCAGCTTTGGAGCGAGCTCCTATAATTCACCCCTCCACTTT.

This rearrangement joins TRBV7-2 to TRBJ2-1; D unresolved. In germline, CDR1 is SGHTA, CDR2 FQGNSA. Trimming stripped 5 bases from V and 9 bases from J, with 17 bases between. The CDR3 totals 14 residues. CDR3 in amino acids: CASSPYEGLGEQFF. CDR3 nucleotides: TGTGCCAGCAGCCCATACGAAGGTCTAGGTGAGCAGTTCTTC.

The rearrangement links TRBV5-5 to TRBJ2-2; maybe TRBD1 (6 bases). Germline V gene data show CDR1 as SGHKS and CDR2 as YYEKEE (reference sequence). CDR3 size: 16 residues. The germline V and J ends were trimmed by 2 bases and 0 bases, with 11 bases remaining between them. CDR3 bases: TGTGCCAGCAGCTTTCTTTCAGGGGCGAACACCGGGGAGCTGTTTTTT. This gives the protein CASSFLSGANTGELFF.

The J gene is TRBJ2-2, the V gene TRBV30; D call uncertain. Germline assignment: CDR1 GTSNPN and CDR2 SVGIG (reference sequence). V lost 4 bases and J 8 bases, leaving 8 bases between the germline ends. CDR3 length equals 11 residues. The CDR3 bases are TGTGCCTGGAATCGGGTGGGGGAGCTGTTTTTT. Translation: CAWNRVGELFF.